This T cell receptor (beta chain) comes out of a study of T cell responses to AZD1222 COVID-19 vaccine. Notes on the study in general: Donor demographics were predominantly white British with a female majority; clonal diversity may be underestimated.

V lost 6 bases to trimming and J lost 5 bases; unmatched junction nucleotides: 5. CDR1 and CDR2 (germline): SNHLY, FYNNEI. This CDR3 has 15 residues. In regard to this clone: Its matching antigen is unknown.

Profiled with immunoSEQ multiplex PCR; TCRdb holds only in-frame clones, not every one. This sample has about 150,000 clones, with roughly nine tenths found just once. The specimen comprised peripheral blood, sampled after recovery from COVID-19. The J gene is TRBJ2-5, the V gene TRBV2; 14 positions match TRBD2. This sequence originates from an adult who had recovered from COVID-19. The DNA of the CDR3 is TGTGCCAGCAGCCCGGGACTAGCGGGAGCGGAGACCCAGTACTTC. Translation gives CASSPGLAGAETQYF.